The 9 T cell receptor beta chains below all came from one sample that was sequenced in a study of T cell responses to AZD1222 COVID-19 vaccine. Only in-frame clones appear in the TCRdb table, and some are missing; sequencing was by immunoSEQ multiplex PCR. The profile shows some 73,000 clones, nearly 90% of them singletons. Sequenced material: peripheral blood, taken 28 days after the second AZD1222 dose. The receptors come from an adult who received the AZD1222 COVID-19 vaccine.

The CDR3 spells CSVGGYREQYF. CDR3 bases: TGCAGCGTTGGGGGCTACCGTGAGCAGTACTTC. V is TRBV29-1 and J is TRBJ2-7, with a tentative D call TRBD1 (5 bases). Trimming took off 4 bases at V and 7 bases at J, with 11 bases between the two ends. This CDR3 comprises 11 residues. Germline-derived CDR1 and CDR2 are SQVTM and ANQGSEA.

This clone was found once. This sequence joins TRBV9 and TRBJ1-3, with 7 bases that match TRBD1. Germline CDR1 is SGDLS and CDR2 is YYNGEE. V lost 3 bases and J lost 0; bases outside the gene matches: 6. The CDR3 is 16 residues long. For the CDR3, the DNA is TGTGCCAGCAGCGCGGGACAGACTCACTCTGGAAACACCATATATTTT. Translating it yields CASSAGQTHSGNTIYF. Drawing the rest from reference TRBV9 and TRBJ1-3, the complete variable domain is DSGVTQTPKHLITATGQRVTLRCSPRSGDLSVYWYQQSLDQGLQFLIQYYNGEERAKGNILERFSAQQFPDLHSELNLSSLELGDSALYFCASSAGQTHSGNTIYFGEGSWLTVV.

The chain couples TRBV19 to TRBJ2-6, with 7 bases identical to TRBD2. J was trimmed by 0 bases and V by 3 bases; bases with no gene match: 11. Per the germline V gene, CDR1 is LNHDA and CDR2 is SQIVND (reference sequence). CDR3 length: 19 amino acids. CDR3 sequence: CASSISSAGASSGANVLTF. The CDR3 bases are TGTGCCAGTAGTATTTCATCGGCGGGAGCGAGCTCTGGGGCCAACGTCCTGACTTTC.

V and J are TRBV19 and TRBJ2-7; 9 bases line up with TRBD1. Germline loops: CDR1 LNHDA, CDR2 SQIVND (reference sequence). The CDR3 has 15 residues. With V trimmed by 2 bases and J by 6 bases, 8 bases remained unmatched. The CDR3 region has the DNA TGTGCCAGTAGTATATCGGGACAGGGAACGGGCGAGCAGTACTTC. This sequence encodes CASSISGQGTGEQYF. Based on the CDR3 plus reference TRBV19 and TRBJ2-7, the full variable domain is DGGITQSPKYLFRKEGQNVTLSCEQNLNHDAMYWYRQDPGQGLRLIYYSQIVNDFQKGDIAEGYSVSREKKESFPLTVTSAQKNPTAFYLCASSISGQGTGEQYFGPGTRLTVT.

This rearrangement joins TRBV2 to TRBJ2-1; D is unclear. The CDR3 length is 12 residues. V was shortened by 6 bases and J by 4 bases, with 7 bases between the two germline ends. The germline CDR1 and CDR2 sequences are SNHLY and FYNNEI. CDR3 coding DNA: TGTGCCAGCAGCCCGTTTTACAATGAGCAGTTCTTC. It specifies CASSPFYNEQFF.

The chain has TRBV4-2 and TRBJ1-3; no definite D call. The germline V and J ends were trimmed by 0 bases and 0 bases, with 12 bases remaining between them. Germline V CDR1 and CDR2: LGHNA, YNFKEQ. The CDR3 runs 17 residues. In DNA form, the CDR3 reads TGTGCCAGCAGCCAAGACTTTGGCTTTCGCTCTGGAAACACCATATATTTT. This codes for CASSQDFGFRSGNTIYF.

V gene TRBV4-1 combines with J gene TRBJ1-1, with D perhaps matching TRBD1 (5 bases). V lost 2 bases and J lost 6, with 19 bases in between. Per the germline V gene, CDR1 is MGHRA and CDR2 is YSYEKL. This CDR3 is 16 amino acids long. The CDR3 loop reads CASSQLAWGGSPEAFF. CDR3 nucleotide sequence: TGCGCCAGCAGCCAACTTGCGTGGGGGGGTTCCCCTGAAGCTTTCTTT.

The gene calls are TRBV29-1 and TRBJ2-7; the D is unclear. This CDR3 comprises 13 residues. The V end was cut by 6 bases, the J end by 9 bases, with 21 bases between. Germline CDR1 is SQVTM and CDR2 is ANQGSEA. The CDR3 loop is CSVQGNSTPVQYV. CDR3 DNA: TGCAGCGTCCAAGGGAATAGTACCCCGGTGCAGTACGTC.

The chain joins TRBV7-2 to TRBJ1-5; TRBD1 is a possible D gene (5 bases). The CDR3 covers 15 residues. The V gene's germline CDR1 is SGHTA and CDR2 FQGNSA. The ends were cut back, 5 bases at V and 4 bases at J, with 15 bases in the middle. CDR3 loop: CASSGGLFENQPQHF. The CDR3, as DNA: TGTGCCAGCAGCGGGGGATTATTTGAGAATCAGCCCCAGCATTTT.